The 24 T cell receptor beta chains listed next were all sequenced from one sample in a study of blood T cells in healthy people across ages (dated by TCRdb to between 2015 and 2017). The protocol used for the library was 5' RACE. Sequenced on an Illumina HiSeq 2500. A second about 6 to 11 cycle PCR used a sample-barcoded 5' primer and a J-beta primer mix. The public sequencing data were trimmed at Q25 with fastp and processed into clonotypes with MiXCR by TCRdb, which kept only in-frame beta chains. Rows are unified per CDR3 protein, each entry keeping the most common DNA and genes. Within this sample are about a million distinct CDR3 sequences, with roughly 51% of them counted one time only. Around a fifth of the sample goes to the ten largest clones. The sequencing sample was made of blood. The receptors shown here come from a woman between 55 and 75 years old in good health.

The chain joins TRBV12-3 or TRBV12-4 to TRBJ2-6; either TRBD1 or TRBD2 may fit D (5 bases each). The germline V and J ends were trimmed by 2 bases and 4 bases, with 15 bases remaining between them. The CDR3 covers 17 residues. The DNA for the CDR3 is TGTGCCAGCAGTTTAAGGGACCCAGGGATCGGGGCCAACGTCCTGACTTTC. This translates into CASSLRDPGIGANVLTF.

The chain carries TRBV7-2 and TRBJ2-7; weak D call: TRBD2 (6 bases). The CDR3 is 14 residues long. Germline CDR1 and CDR2: SGHTA and FQGNSA. V lost 4 bases to trimming and J lost 0 bases, with 10 bases between them. CDR3 loop: CASSSDYSSYEQYF. In DNA, the CDR3 is TGTGCCAGCAGCTCGGACTACTCCTCCTACGAGCAGTACTTC.

This clonotype was counted between two and nine times. The chain joins TRBV12-3 or TRBV12-4 to TRBJ2-7, with 10 bases that match TRBD2. The CDR3 sequence is 14 residues long. With V trimmed by 6 bases and J by 0 bases, 2 bases remained unmatched. In DNA form, the CDR3 reads TGTGCCAGCAGATCTAGCGGGAGCTCCTACGAGCAGTACTTC. Translated: CASRSSGSSYEQYF.

The rearrangement joins TRBV20-1 to TRBJ2-5, with D possibly TRBD1 on 5 matching bases. The CDR3 length is 15 residues. Trimming stripped 4 bases from V and 11 bases from J, with 26 bases between. Germline CDR1 is DFQATT and CDR2 is SNEGSKA (reference sequence). Here the CDR3 reads CSAIISLDRVREQYF. In DNA, the CDR3 is TGCAGTGCTATAATTTCTCTAGACAGAGTGAGAGAGCAGTACTTC.

The J gene is TRBJ2-7, the V gene TRBV4-1; D unclear. The germline V and J ends were trimmed by 5 bases and 3 bases, with 17 bases remaining between them. CDR3 length: 15 residues. Germline CDR1 is MGHRA and CDR2 is YSYEKL. The CDR3 sequence is CASSSAIGNVYEQYF. The CDR3 DNA reads TGCGCCAGCAGCTCGGCTATCGGTAATGTCTACGAGCAGTACTTC.

This clonotype was recorded a few times. This chain connects TRBV6-2 or TRBV6-3 to TRBJ2-3, with a weak D call TRBD1 (5 bases). CDR1 MNHEY and CDR2 SVGEGT come from the germline V gene. Trimming shortened V by 4 bases and J by 2 bases, and 19 bases separated the two germline ends. The CDR3 contains 17 residues. DNA of the CDR3: TGTGCCAGCAGTTTAGGAACAGGTTTTCCTTCCACAGATACGCAGTATTTT. This gives the protein CASSLGTGFPSTDTQYF.

V and J are TRBV28 and TRBJ2-1; 10 nucleotides agree with TRBD1. Germline-derived CDR1 and CDR2 are MDHEN and SYDVKM. The CDR3 is 14 amino acids. V was pared by 5 bases and J by 9 bases, with 7 bases of the junction left unmatched. In DNA, the CDR3 is TGTGCCAGCAGTCCGGGACAGGGGAAGCGTGAGCAGTTCTTC. Translated: CASSPGQGKREQFF.

This clonotype was detected only a few times. The chain uses TRBV10-3 and TRBJ2-1, with 8 bases identical to TRBD1. CDR1 and CDR2 (germline): ENHRY, SYGVKD. V shed 6 bases, J shed 3 bases, and the junction held 7 bases outside the gene matches. This CDR3 is 15 amino acids long. DNA for the CDR3: TGTGCCATCAGCCAGGGGGCAGAGGACTACAATGAGCAGTTCTTC. It is translated as CAISQGAEDYNEQFF.

The gene calls are TRBV29-1 and TRBJ2-6; D might be TRBD2 (6 bases). This CDR3 is built from 16 residues. Germline V gene lookup returns CDR1 SQVTM and CDR2 ANQGSEA. Between the trimmed V and J ends, which lost 6 bases and 0 bases, there was a span of 15 bases. CDR3 residues: CSVASARSSGANVLTF. The CDR3 DNA follows: TGCAGCGTCGCTAGCGCGCGATCCTCTGGGGCCAACGTCCTGACTTTC.

The CDR3 coding sequence is TGCGCCAGCAGGGTTAGGGACTCTGGGGCCAACGTCCTGACTTTC. This sequence encodes CASRVRDSGANVLTF. V usage is TRBV5-1 and J usage is TRBJ2-6; D remains ambiguous. This CDR3 is 15 amino acids long. Germline CDR1 is SGHRS and CDR2 is YFSETQ. V was shortened by 5 bases and J by 0 bases, with 9 bases between the two germline ends. Complete variable domain (other parts from reference TRBV5-1 and TRBJ2-6): KAGVTQTPRYLIKTRGQQVTLSCSPISGHRSVSWYQQTPGQGLQFLFEYFSETQRNKGNFPGRFSGRQFSNSRSEMNVSTLELGDSALYLCASRVRDSGANVLTFGAGSRLTVL.

This clonotype has more than one count but fewer than ten. The chain is built from TRBV7-7 and TRBJ2-5; 7 bases align to TRBD2. Germline CDR1 reads SSHAT; CDR2 reads FNYEAQ (reference sequence). The CDR3 extends over 14 amino acids. Trimming removed 7 bases from V and 5 bases from J; junction bases left unmatched: 10. The CDR3: CASKEAGEGETQYF. The DNA for the CDR3 is TGTGCCAGCAAGGAGGCGGGAGAGGGGGAGACCCAGTACTTC.

This chain uses TRBV2 with TRBJ2-5; perhaps TRBD2 as D (6 bases). Between the trimmed V and J ends, which lost 9 bases and 13 bases, there was a span of 27 bases. The CDR3 loop spans 14 amino acids. Germline values: CDR1 SNHLY, CDR2 FYNNEI. Written as DNA, the CDR3 is TGTGCCAGGATGCCGGGACTGATGCTTTACGAGCTGTACTTC. Its protein is CARMPGLMLYELYF.

Comments on this clonotype: The CDR3 ends on some other residue instead of the conserved phenylalanine or tryptophan, so this is likely a read error. The rearrangement links TRBV6-1 to TRBJ2-5; D unresolved. The CDR3 is made up of 13 amino acids. Germline-derived CDR1 and CDR2 are MNHNS and SASEGT. The CDR3 region is CGSSDGTKETQYI. DNA for the CDR3: TGTGGCAGCAGTGATGGCACGAAAGAGACCCAGTACATC.

In its sample, this clonotype was seen a few times. The V call is TRBV20-1, the J call TRBJ2-4, with D possibly matching TRBD1 (5 bases). The J call could be wrong; TRBJ2-7 is a better fit for the DNA end. This CDR3 is 13 amino acids long. CDR1 and CDR2 from the germline V gene are DFQATT and SNEGSKA (reference sequence). The CDR3 nucleotides are TGCAGTGCTAGAGACAGGGCGGTGGGCGAGCAGTACTTC. Its translation: CSARDRAVGEQYF.

This clonotype was seen only a few times. V usage is TRBV20-1 and J usage is TRBJ2-1; D is undetermined. There are 16 residues in the CDR3. Trimming shortened V by 3 bases and J by 8 bases, and 23 bases separated the two germline ends. CDR1 and CDR2 (germline): DFQATT, SNEGSKA (reference sequence). CDR3 residues: CSASPRSRPYNDEQFF. For the CDR3, the DNA is TGCAGTGCTAGTCCCAGGTCCAGGCCCTATAACGATGAGCAGTTCTTC.

This clonotype has only a few counts. The V gene is TRBV12-5, the J gene TRBJ2-3; D may match TRBD1 or TRBD2 (5 bases each). Germline lookup yields CDR1 LGHNT and CDR2 FRNRAP. The CDR3 has 15 amino acids. V shed 6 bases and J shed 0 bases, with 13 bases lying between them. CDR3 nucleotides: TGTGCTAGTGGAACCGGGACCTTTAGCACAGATACGCAGTATTTT. Protein product: CASGTGTFSTDTQYF.

The chain has TRBV7-2 and TRBJ2-3; tentative D call: TRBD2 (5 bases). The germline V gene encodes CDR1 SGHTA and CDR2 FQGNSA. The CDR3 loop spans 16 amino acids. Trimming left V 5 bases short and J 7 bases short, with 22 bases between. The CDR3 DNA follows: TGTGCCAGCAGCGCCGAGGGCCGGGTTAAGACATATACGCAGTATTTT. The encoded protein is CASSAEGRVKTYTQYF. Full variable domain (outside the CDR3, taken from reference TRBV7-2 and TRBJ2-3): GAGVSQSPSNKVTEKGKDVELRCDPISGHTALYWYRQSLGQGLEFLIYFQGNSAPDKSGLPSDRFSAERTGGSVSTLTIQRTQQEDSAVYLCASSAEGRVKTYTQYFGPGTRLTVL.

This clonotype was seen only a few times. The J gene is TRBJ1-5, the V gene TRBV7-2; 7 nucleotides align to TRBD1. The CDR3 has 14 amino acids. Germline CDR1 and CDR2: SGHTA and FQGNSA. V shed 2 bases, J shed 6 bases, and the junction held 4 bases outside the gene matches. The CDR3 coding sequence is TGTGCCAGCAGCTTAAAACAGGGGTTTCAGCCCCAGCATTTT. Its translation: CASSLKQGFQPQHF.

The CDR3 nucleotides read TGTGCCAGCAGCGACGGGGCGGGTTACCAAGAGACCCAGTACTTC. Its translation is CASSDGAGYQETQYF. V usage is TRBV6-5 and J usage is TRBJ2-5; either TRBD1 or TRBD2 may fit D (5 bases each). V lost 6 bases, J lost 0 bases, and 14 bases lay in between. Germline CDR1 is MNHEY and CDR2 is SVGAGI. The CDR3 runs 15 residues.

The chain combines TRBV7-2 with TRBJ2-1; TRBD1 matches at 7 bases. The CDR3 runs 16 residues. Losses at the gene ends were 5 bases for V and 6 bases for J; bases not matched to a gene: 13. Looked up from germline, CDR1 is SGHTA and CDR2 is FQGNSA. The CDR3 sequence is CASSVLDRWNFNEQFF. The CDR3 bases are TGTGCCAGCAGCGTCTTGGACAGGTGGAATTTCAATGAGCAGTTCTTC.

This clonotype has just one count. The chain uses TRBV3-1 and TRBJ2-7; 8 bases are shared with TRBD2. CDR3 length: 15 amino acids. Germline V lookup: CDR1 LGHDT, CDR2 YNNKEL (reference sequence). With 7 bases clipped from V and 5 bases from J, the junction kept 13 bases outside the gene matches. CDR3 residues: CASNQNRAGANEQYF. CDR3 DNA sequence: TGTGCCAGCAACCAGAATCGAGCGGGAGCGAACGAGCAGTACTTC.

The chain joins TRBV28 to TRBJ1-2; D is unclear. Trimming stripped 10 bases from V and 0 bases from J, with 18 bases between. The germline CDR1 and CDR2 sequences are MDHEN and SYDVKM. The CDR3 is 15 amino acids. CDR3 residues: CATETFTGTNYGYTF. The CDR3 DNA reads as TGTGCCACCGAGACGTTCACCGGGACTAACTATGGCTACACCTTC.

This clonotype was seen a few times. This chain connects TRBV3-1 to TRBJ2-1; 7 nucleotides align to TRBD1. The V gene's germline CDR1 is LGHDT and CDR2 YNNKEL (reference sequence). V lost 3 bases to trimming and J lost 9 bases; unmatched junction nucleotides: 2. This CDR3 has 12 amino acids. Here the CDR3 DNA reads TGTGCCAGCAGCCAGGACAGGTGTGAGCAGTTCTTC. It yields the protein CASSQDRCEQFF.

The gene calls are TRBV3-1 and TRBJ2-7; D possibly matches TRBD1 or TRBD2 (5 bases each). The germline CDR1 and CDR2 sequences are LGHDT and YNNKEL (reference sequence). V was cut by 0 bases and J by 6 bases, with 15 bases left in between. This CDR3 contains 15 residues. This CDR3 is CASSQDVGVDSEQYF. The CDR3 nucleotides read TGTGCCAGCAGCCAAGATGTGGGGGTGGATAGCGAGCAGTACTTC.